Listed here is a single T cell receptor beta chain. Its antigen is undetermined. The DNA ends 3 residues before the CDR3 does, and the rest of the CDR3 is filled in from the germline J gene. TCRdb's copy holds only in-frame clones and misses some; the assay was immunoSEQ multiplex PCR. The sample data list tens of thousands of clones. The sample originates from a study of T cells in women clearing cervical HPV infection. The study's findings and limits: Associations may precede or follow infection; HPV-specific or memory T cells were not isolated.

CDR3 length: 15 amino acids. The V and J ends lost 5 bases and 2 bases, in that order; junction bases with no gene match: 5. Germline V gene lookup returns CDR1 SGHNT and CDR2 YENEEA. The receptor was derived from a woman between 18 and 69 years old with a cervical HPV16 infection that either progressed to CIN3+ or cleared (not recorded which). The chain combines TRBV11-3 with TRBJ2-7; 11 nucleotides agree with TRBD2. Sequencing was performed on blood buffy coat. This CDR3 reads CASSKASGRTYEQYF. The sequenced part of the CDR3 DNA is TGTGCCAGCAGCAAAGCTAGCGGGAGGACCTACGAG.